This is a list of T cell receptor beta chains from one sample in a study of T cells in Graves' hyperthyroidism and ophthalmopathy. One entry per CDR3 protein results from TCRdb running MiXCR on the multiplex PCR reads. This sample has 500,000 to 650,000 distinct CDR3 sequences; over 35% occur once, and the top ten carry about two fifths. Sequences were obtained from peripheral blood or thyroid tissue (not recorded which). Source of these receptors: an adult woman with Graves' disease, either hyperthyroidism or ophthalmopathy (not recorded which). The CDR3 runs from the conserved cysteine through the conserved F or W. A D gene is named only where the DNA matches it firmly.

. TRBV12-3/TRBV12-4 CASTLGGGGTEAFF
. TRBV14 CASSQDRGFYYGYTF
. TRBV28 CASSLGGQETQYF
TRBD2 TRBV4-2 CASSHSLGGGLGANTGELFF
. TRBV20-1 CSARDIGGSPGETQYF
TRBD1 TRBV29-1 CSSPGQTSNYGYTF
. TRBV2 CASSLLADTQYF
. TRBV7-2 CAWTPLGGHQETQYF
. TRBV15 CATSRERWGDWGYEQYF
. TRBV20-1 CSARVSGPQPQHF
. TRBV20-1 CSARSFRDEAYEQYF
. TRBV5-1 CASSLGRHRNTEAFF
. TRBV19 CASRDVGELFF
. TRBV15 CATSRGEGDRPQHF
. TRBV10-3 CAISERQLYEQYF
. TRBV7-9 CASSLQGFDEETQYF
. TRBV5-5 CASSQHDGTQYF
TRBD1 TRBV25-1 CASSTPQGVAPLHF
. TRBV12-3/TRBV12-4 CASSWKGRGEAFF
. TRBV10-3 CASSPLDGQYEKLFF
. TRBV10-2 CASSGNPLYEQYF
. TRBV7-2 CASSLGRRESPLHF
. TRBV29-1 CSSESGNQPQHF
. TRBV2 CASRPTGGPYGYTF
TRBD1 TRBV20-1 CSALTGQGIETQYF
. TRBV15 CATSRDIRGEKLFF
. TRBV24-1 CATSAPYGYTF
. TRBV20-1 CSVEGRVGNTQYF
TRBD2 TRBV7-6 CASSLGAGAPYEQYF
. TRBV29-1 CSVWTNYEQYF
. TRBV4-1 CASSQDPLRGEAFF
. TRBV20-1 CSAFDGTYYGYTF
. TRBV28 CASSFLLGAEAFF
. TRBV6-6 CASLTDPSREAFF
. TRBV7-9 CASSLDGTSRETQHF
TRBD2 TRBV2 CASSQGLAGNYEQYF
TRBD2 TRBV20-1 CSALPSGTHQETQYF
TRBD1 TRBV29-1 CSVERGQGTEAFF
. TRBV7-3 CASSLGGVGSPLHF
. TRBV7-9 CASSTYRVGGTQYF
TRBD1 TRBV30 CAWSGGQGASEQYF
TRBD2 TRBV13 CASSPRGLAGGSWEQYF
. TRBV12-3/TRBV12-4 CATSLAADQPQHF
. TRBV12-3/TRBV12-4 CASRKRANEKLFF
. TRBV3-1 CASTQGYGYTF
. TRBV12-3/TRBV12-4 CASSLRGVTQAFF
. TRBV29-1 CSVRAAGAWSMNTEAFF
TRBD1 TRBV12-3/TRBV12-4 CASSYRDSDVPQHF